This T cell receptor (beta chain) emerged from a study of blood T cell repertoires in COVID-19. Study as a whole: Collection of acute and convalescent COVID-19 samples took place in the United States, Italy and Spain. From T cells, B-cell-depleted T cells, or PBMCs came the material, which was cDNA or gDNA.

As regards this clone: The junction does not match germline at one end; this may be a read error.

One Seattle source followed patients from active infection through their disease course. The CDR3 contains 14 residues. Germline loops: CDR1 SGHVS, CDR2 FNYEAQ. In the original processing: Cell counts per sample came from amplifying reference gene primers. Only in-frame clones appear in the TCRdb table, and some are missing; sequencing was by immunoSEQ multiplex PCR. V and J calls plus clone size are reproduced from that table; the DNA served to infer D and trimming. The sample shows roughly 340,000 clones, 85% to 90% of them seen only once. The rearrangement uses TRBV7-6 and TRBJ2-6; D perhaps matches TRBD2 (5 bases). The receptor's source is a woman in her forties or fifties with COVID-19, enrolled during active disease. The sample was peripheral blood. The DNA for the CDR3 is TGTGCCAGCAGCTCCAGACCGGGAATCCCAATTGGCTCTTTC. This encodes CASSSRPGIPIGSF.